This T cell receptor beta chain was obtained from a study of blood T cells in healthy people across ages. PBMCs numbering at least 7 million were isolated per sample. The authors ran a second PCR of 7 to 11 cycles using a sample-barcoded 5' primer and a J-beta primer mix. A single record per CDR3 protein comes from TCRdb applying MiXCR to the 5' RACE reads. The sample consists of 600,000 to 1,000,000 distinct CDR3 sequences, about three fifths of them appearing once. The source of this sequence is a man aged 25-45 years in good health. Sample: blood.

The CDR3 sequence: CASSPPARESNEQFF. The CDR3 region has the DNA TGTGCCAGCTCACCACCTGCGCGGGAGAGTAATGAGCAGTTCTTC. The rearrangement joins TRBV18 to TRBJ2-1; 7 bases line up with TRBD2. The CDR3 contains 15 residues. Germline V lookup: CDR1 KGHSH, CDR2 LQKENI. V trimming: 0 bases; J trimming: 7 bases; junction bases outside the gene matches: 6.